The 18 T cell receptor beta chains presented below share a single source sample, sequenced in a study of high-grade serous ovarian cancer treatment subgroups. Tumor samples were obtained before definitive surgery or chemotherapy. Method: immunoSEQ multiplex PCR; TCRdb's copy keeps in-frame clones and lacks some. The data show several thousand clones, 62% seen once. Sequencing used tumor tissue. The receptors were gathered from a human donor with high-grade serous ovarian cancer.

V usage is TRBV27 and J usage is TRBJ2-7, with D hard to call. Trimming cost V 6 bases and J 6 bases, with 12 bases left between them. Germline CDR1 MNHEY, CDR2 SMNVEV (reference sequence). CDR3 length equals 12 residues. The DNA for the CDR3 is TGTGCCAGCAGAGGAATGGGTTTCGAGCAGTACTTC. As protein: CASRGMGFEQYF.

The chain has TRBV6-6 and TRBJ2-2; D uncertain. Trimming removed 8 bases from V and 7 bases from J, with 14 bases in between. The germline V gene has CDR1 MNHNY and CDR2 SVGAGI (reference sequence). There are 13 residues in the CDR3. The CDR3 loop is CASESQRFGELFF. The CDR3 nucleotides read TGTGCCAGCGAGAGTCAGCGATTCGGGGAGCTGTTTTTT.

The sample holds a few counts of this clone. The chain joins TRBV9 to TRBJ2-3, with D perhaps matching TRBD2 (5 bases). There are 11 residues in the CDR3. Deletions cut 4 bases from V and 5 bases from J, with 5 bases between. The germline V gene encodes CDR1 SGDLS and CDR2 YYNGEE. In DNA, the CDR3 is TGTGCCAGCAGCCGGGAAGATACGCAGTATTTT. It yields the protein CASSREDTQYF.

The CDR3 loop reads CAISEGDRGFTDTQYF. The CDR3 DNA is TGTGCCATCAGTGAGGGGGACAGGGGATTCACAGATACGCAGTATTTT. This chain connects TRBV10-3 to TRBJ2-3, with 10 bases aligning to TRBD1. V shed 2 bases and J 2 bases; nucleotides not matched to a gene: 4. Looked up from germline, CDR1 is ENHRY and CDR2 is SYGVKD. This CDR3 is built from 16 residues.

The CDR3 nucleotides are TGCGCCAGCAGCCAAGATTGGGGGCTACAGGCAACCTTTTCCTACGAGCAGTACTTC. Protein product: CASSQDWGLQATFSYEQYF. This chain links TRBV4-1 with TRBJ2-7; possible D gene TRBD1, 6 bases. V lost 0 bases and J 1 base, leaving 22 bases between the germline ends. The CDR3 is 19 amino acids. Germline V lookup: CDR1 MGHRA, CDR2 YSYEKL.

This clone has a handful of counts. The rearrangement links TRBV7-9 to TRBJ1-3; D not certain. V was pared by 3 bases and J by 0 bases, with 6 bases between. Germline CDR1 reads SEHNR; CDR2 reads FQNEAQ (reference sequence). The CDR3 is made up of 14 amino acids. The CDR3 loop reads CASSFDHSGNTIYF. The CDR3 region has the DNA TGTGCCAGCAGCTTTGACCACTCTGGAAACACCATATATTTT.

The chain's CDR3 is CASTPSGRASYEQYF. Here the CDR3 DNA reads TGTGCCAGCACCCCGAGCGGGAGGGCCTCCTACGAGCAGTACTTC. The V gene is TRBV28, the J gene TRBJ2-7; TRBD2 aligns across 10 bases. Trimming cost V 7 bases and J 0 bases; bases outside gene matches: 6. Germline CDR1 is MDHEN and CDR2 is SYDVKM. The CDR3 is 15 amino acids.

CDR3: CASSWVGAGLYNEQFF. The CDR3 DNA is TGTGCCAGTAGTTGGGTGGGAGCGGGCCTTTACAATGAGCAGTTCTTC. The chain combines TRBV19 with TRBJ2-1, with a weak D call TRBD2 (6 bases). From germline, CDR1 is LNHDA and CDR2 SQIVND (reference sequence). The V end was cut by 5 bases, the J end by 4 bases, with 18 bases between. The CDR3 sequence is 16 residues long.

This clone was counted once. The chain couples TRBV5-4 to TRBJ2-3; no definite D call. The CDR3 has 12 residues. Germline CDR1 reads SGHNT; CDR2 reads YYREEE (reference sequence). Between the trimmed V and J ends, which lost 0 bases and 4 bases, there was a span of 3 bases. Here the CDR3 reads CASSLEADTQYF. CDR3 DNA sequence: TGTGCCAGCAGCTTGGAAGCAGATACGCAGTATTTT.

By share, this clone ranks as medium-sized. The sample holds other DNA sequences that translate to the same CDR3. The chain is built from TRBV7-2 and TRBJ2-1, with a weak D call TRBD2 (6 bases). Trimming left V 1 base short and J 6 bases short, with 7 bases between. The germline CDR1 and CDR2 sequences are SGHTA and FQGNSA. The CDR3 sequence is 13 residues long. The CDR3 DNA follows: TGTGCCAGCAGCTTAGGGACTACCAATGAGCAGTTCTTC. Protein sequence: CASSLGTTNEQFF.

The chain carries TRBV7-3 and TRBJ2-1, with TRBD2 as a possible D gene (5 bases). Germline assignment: CDR1 SGHTA and CDR2 FQGTGA. The CDR3 length is 14 residues. The V and J ends lost 0 bases and 12 bases respectively, with 15 bases between them. The CDR3 protein is CASSLTEGLEGQFF. CDR3 DNA: TGTGCCAGCAGCTTAACAGAGGGCCTAGAAGGGCAGTTCTTC.

This clone has only a few counts. This rearrangement joins TRBV7-6 to TRBJ2-6, with unresolved D. Germline loops: CDR1 SGHVS, CDR2 FNYEAQ. Trimming removed 1 base from V and 3 bases from J, with 7 bases in between. CDR3 size: 15 residues. CDR3 nucleotide sequence: TGTGCCAGCAGCTTAGGTGCTCTTGGGGCCAACGTCCTGACTTTC. Translated, it gives CASSLGALGANVLTF.

This clone was seen only a few times. This chain joins TRBV11-2 and TRBJ2-7; 9 nucleotides agree with TRBD2. Germline values: CDR1 SGHAT, CDR2 FQNNGV. This CDR3 has 16 amino acids. V was pared by 5 bases and J by 2 bases, with 10 bases of the junction left unmatched. DNA for the CDR3: TGTGCCAGCAGCGCCCGGGGGGCGGGAGGGGCCTACGAGCAGTACTTC. Translating gives CASSARGAGGAYEQYF.

This clone is judged medium-sized. This chain connects TRBV11-2 to TRBJ2-2, with D possibly TRBD1 on 6 matching bases. This CDR3 has 15 amino acids. The germline CDR1 and CDR2 sequences are SGHAT and FQNNGV. Deletions cut 1 base from V and 0 bases from J, with 6 bases between. The CDR3 coding sequence is TGTGCCAGCAGCTTAGGGGACACGAACACCGGGGAGCTGTTTTTT. Amino acid sequence: CASSLGDTNTGELFF.

Within the sample, this clone is medium-sized. V is TRBV9 and J is TRBJ2-7; D is ambiguous. CDR3 length: 14 residues. The germline V gene has CDR1 SGDLS and CDR2 YYNGEE. The V end lost 0 bases, the J end lost 0 bases, and 7 bases lay between the germline ends. CDR3 sequence (DNA): TGTGCCAGCAGCGTAGACGCTACCTCCTACGAGCAGTACTTC. Translating it yields CASSVDATSYEQYF.

This rearrangement joins TRBV7-2 to TRBJ1-4, with D possibly being TRBD1 (5 bases). The CDR3 runs 15 residues. Trimming took 2 bases from V and 10 from J, leaving 17 bases between them. Germline-derived CDR1 and CDR2 are SGHTA and FQGNSA. CDR3: CASSLSTGGSGKLFF. DNA for the CDR3: TGTGCCAGCAGCTTATCAACGGGGGGGTCCGGAAAACTGTTTTTT.

This sequence joins TRBV5-6 and TRBJ2-7; D gene uncertain. The V gene's germline CDR1 is SGHDT and CDR2 YYEEEE. This CDR3 has 15 residues. V was cut by 0 bases and J by 3 bases, with 13 bases left in between. The CDR3 sequence is CASSLGGGSVYEQYF. The CDR3 region has the DNA TGTGCCAGCAGCTTGGGGGGTGGATCGGTCTACGAGCAGTACTTC.

Only a few counts were recorded for this clone. The limits of the CDR3 on the DNA are not certain, so only TCRdb's listed CDR3 is given. The chain links TRBV21-1 to TRBJ1-3. TRBV21-1 has pseudogene status. The CDR3 is 17 amino acids in total, end residues counted. The CDR3 sequence is CASSKVGNGSSGNTIYF.